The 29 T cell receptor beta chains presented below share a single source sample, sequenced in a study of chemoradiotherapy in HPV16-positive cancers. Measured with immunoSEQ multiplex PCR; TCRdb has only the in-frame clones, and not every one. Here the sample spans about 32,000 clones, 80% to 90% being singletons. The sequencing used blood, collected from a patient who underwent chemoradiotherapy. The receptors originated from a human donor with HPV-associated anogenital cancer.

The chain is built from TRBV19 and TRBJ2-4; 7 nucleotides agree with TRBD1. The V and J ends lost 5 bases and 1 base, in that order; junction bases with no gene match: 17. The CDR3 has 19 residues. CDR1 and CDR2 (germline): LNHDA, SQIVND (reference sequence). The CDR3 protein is CASSLPRTGVSVAKNIQYF. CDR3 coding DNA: TGTGCCAGTAGTCTCCCCCGGACAGGCGTATCTGTGGCCAAAAACATTCAGTACTTC.

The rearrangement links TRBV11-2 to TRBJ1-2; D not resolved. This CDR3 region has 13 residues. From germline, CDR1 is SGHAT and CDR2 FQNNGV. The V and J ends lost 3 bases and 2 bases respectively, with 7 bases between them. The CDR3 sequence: CASSFGGNYGYTF. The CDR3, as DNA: TGTGCCAGCAGCTTCGGCGGGAACTATGGCTACACCTTC.

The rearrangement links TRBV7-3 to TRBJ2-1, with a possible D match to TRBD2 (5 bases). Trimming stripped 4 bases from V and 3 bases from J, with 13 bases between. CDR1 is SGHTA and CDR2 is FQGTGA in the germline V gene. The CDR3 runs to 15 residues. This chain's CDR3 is CASSSPGYNYNEQFF. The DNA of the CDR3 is TGTGCCAGCAGCTCACCGGGATACAACTACAATGAGCAGTTCTTC.

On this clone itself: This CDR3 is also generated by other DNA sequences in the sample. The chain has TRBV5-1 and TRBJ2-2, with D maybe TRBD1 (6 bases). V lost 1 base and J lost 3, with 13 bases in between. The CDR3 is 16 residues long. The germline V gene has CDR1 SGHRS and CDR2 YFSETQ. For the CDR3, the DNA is TGCGCCAGCAGCTTGAAGGGGGTTTTGGACACCGGGGAGCTGTTTTTT. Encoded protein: CASSLKGVLDTGELFF.

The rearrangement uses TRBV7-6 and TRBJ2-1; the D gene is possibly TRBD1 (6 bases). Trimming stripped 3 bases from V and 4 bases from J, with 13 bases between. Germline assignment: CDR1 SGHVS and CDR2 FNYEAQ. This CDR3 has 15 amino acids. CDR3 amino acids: CASSFPQGAYNEQFF. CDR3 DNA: TGTGCCAGCAGCTTCCCACAGGGAGCGTACAATGAGCAGTTCTTC.

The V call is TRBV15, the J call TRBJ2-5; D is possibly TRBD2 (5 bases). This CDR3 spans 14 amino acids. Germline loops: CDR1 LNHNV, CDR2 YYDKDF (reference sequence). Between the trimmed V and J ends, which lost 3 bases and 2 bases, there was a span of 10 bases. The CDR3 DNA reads TGTGCCACCAGCAGGGAGCGGTTACAAGAGACCCAGTACTTC. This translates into CATSRERLQETQYF. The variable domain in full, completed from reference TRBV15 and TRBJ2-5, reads DAMVIQNPRYQVTQFGKPVTLSCSQTLNHNVMYWYQQKSSQAPKLLFHYYDKDFNNEADTPDNFQSRRPNTSFCFLDIRSPGLGDTAMYLCATSRERLQETQYFGPGTRLLVL.

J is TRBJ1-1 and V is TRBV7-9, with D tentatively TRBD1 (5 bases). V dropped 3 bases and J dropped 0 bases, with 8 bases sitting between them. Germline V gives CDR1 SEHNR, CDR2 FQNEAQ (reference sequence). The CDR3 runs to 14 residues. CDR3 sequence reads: CASSFGGMNTEAFF. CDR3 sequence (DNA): TGTGCCAGCAGCTTTGGGGGAATGAACACTGAAGCTTTCTTT.

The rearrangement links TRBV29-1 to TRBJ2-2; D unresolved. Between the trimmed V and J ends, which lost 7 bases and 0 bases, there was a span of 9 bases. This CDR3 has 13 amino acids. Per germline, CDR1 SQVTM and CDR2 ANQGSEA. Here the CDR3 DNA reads TGCAGCGCGGCGCATACGAACACCGGGGAGCTGTTTTTT. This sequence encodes CSAAHTNTGELFF.

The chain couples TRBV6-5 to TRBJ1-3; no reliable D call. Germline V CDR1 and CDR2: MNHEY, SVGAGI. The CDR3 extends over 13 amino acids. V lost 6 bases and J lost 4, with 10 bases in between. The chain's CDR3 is CASSRGKGNTIYF. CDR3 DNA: TGTGCCAGCAGCCGGGGAAAAGGAAACACCATATATTTT.

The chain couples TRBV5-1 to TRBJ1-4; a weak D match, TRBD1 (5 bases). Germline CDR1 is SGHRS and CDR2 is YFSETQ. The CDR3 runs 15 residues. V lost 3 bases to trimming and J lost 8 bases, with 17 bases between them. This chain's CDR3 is CASSSTGIGREKLFF. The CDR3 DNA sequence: TGCGCCAGCAGCTCCACAGGTATTGGAAGAGAAAAACTGTTTTTT.

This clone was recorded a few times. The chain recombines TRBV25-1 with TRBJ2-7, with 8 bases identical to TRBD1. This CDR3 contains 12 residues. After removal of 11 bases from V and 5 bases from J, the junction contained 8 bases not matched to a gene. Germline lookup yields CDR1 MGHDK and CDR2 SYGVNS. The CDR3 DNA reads TGTGCCGCCGGGACAGGCGGCCACGAGCAGTACTTC. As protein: CAAGTGGHEQYF.

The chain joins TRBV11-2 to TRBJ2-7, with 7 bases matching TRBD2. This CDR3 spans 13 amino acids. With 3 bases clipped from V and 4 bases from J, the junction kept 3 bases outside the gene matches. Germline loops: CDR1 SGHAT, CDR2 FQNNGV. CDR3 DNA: TGTGCCAGCAGCTTTGGCGGGGGTTACGAGCAGTACTTC. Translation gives CASSFGGGYEQYF.

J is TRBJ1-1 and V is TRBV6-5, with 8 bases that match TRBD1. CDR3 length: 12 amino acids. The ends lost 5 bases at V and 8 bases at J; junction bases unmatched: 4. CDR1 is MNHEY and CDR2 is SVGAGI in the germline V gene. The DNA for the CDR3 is TGTGCCAGCAGTACAACAGGGGGGGAAGCTTTCTTT. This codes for CASSTTGGEAFF.

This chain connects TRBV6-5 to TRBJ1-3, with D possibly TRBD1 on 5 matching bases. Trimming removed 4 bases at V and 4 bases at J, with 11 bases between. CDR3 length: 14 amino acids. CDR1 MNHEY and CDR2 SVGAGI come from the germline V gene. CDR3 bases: TGTGCCAGCAGTTCGGTAGACAGCGGAAACACCATATATTTT. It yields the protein CASSSVDSGNTIYF.

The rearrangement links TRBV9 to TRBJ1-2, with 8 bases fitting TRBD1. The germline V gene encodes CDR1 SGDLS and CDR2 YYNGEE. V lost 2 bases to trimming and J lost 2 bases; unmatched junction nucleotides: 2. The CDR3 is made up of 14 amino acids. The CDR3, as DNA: TGTGCCAGCAGCGTTCAGGGGGCGAACTATGGCTACACCTTC. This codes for CASSVQGANYGYTF.

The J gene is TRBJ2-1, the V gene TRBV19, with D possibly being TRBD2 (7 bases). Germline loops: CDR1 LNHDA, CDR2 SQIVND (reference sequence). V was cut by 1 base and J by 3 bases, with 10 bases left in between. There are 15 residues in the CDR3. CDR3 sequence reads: CASSIVGGGYNEQFF. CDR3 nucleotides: TGTGCCAGTAGTATAGTAGGGGGGGGCTACAATGAGCAGTTCTTC. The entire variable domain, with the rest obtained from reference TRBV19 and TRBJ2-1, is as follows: DGGITQSPKYLFRKEGQNVTLSCEQNLNHDAMYWYRQDPGQGLRLIYYSQIVNDFQKGDIAEGYSVSREKKESFPLTVTSAQKNPTAFYLCASSIVGGGYNEQFFGPGTRLTVL.

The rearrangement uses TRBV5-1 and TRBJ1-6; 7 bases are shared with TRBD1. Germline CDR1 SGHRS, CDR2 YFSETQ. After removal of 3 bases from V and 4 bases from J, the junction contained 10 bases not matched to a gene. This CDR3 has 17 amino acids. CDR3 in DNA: TGCGCCAGCAGCTGGGGACAGCCCTTTTCTTATAATTCACCCCTCCACTTT. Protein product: CASSWGQPFSYNSPLHF.

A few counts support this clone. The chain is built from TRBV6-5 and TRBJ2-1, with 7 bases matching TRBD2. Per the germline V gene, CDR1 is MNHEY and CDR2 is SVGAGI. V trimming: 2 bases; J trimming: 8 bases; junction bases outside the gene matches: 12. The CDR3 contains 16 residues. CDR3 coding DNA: TGTGCCAGCAGTTACAGTGGGGGGGGGACGGGCGATGAGCAGTTCTTC. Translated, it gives CASSYSGGGTGDEQFF.

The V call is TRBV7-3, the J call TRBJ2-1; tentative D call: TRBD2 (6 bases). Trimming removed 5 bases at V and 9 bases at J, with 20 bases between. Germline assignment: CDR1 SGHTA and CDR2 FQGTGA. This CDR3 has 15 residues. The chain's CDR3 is CASSPSGLPASEQFF. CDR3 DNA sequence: TGTGCCAGCAGCCCCTCGGGACTTCCTGCGAGTGAGCAGTTCTTC.

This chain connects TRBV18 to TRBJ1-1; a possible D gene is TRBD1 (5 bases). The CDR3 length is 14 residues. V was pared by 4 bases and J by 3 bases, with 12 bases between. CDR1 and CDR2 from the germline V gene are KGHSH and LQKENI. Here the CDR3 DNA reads TGTGCCAGCTCACAAAGGGGTTCGGACACTGAAGCTTTCTTT. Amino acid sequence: CASSQRGSDTEAFF.

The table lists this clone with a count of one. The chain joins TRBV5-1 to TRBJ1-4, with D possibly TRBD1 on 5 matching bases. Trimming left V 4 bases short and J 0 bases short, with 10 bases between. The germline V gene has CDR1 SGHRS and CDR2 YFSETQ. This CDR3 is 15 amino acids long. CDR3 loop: CASSPDRATNEKLFF. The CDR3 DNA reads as TGCGCCAGCAGCCCTGACAGAGCAACTAATGAAAAACTGTTTTTT. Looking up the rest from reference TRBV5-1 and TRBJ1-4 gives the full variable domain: KAGVTQTPRYLIKTRGQQVTLSCSPISGHRSVSWYQQTPGQGLQFLFEYFSETQRNKGNFPGRFSGRQFSNSRSEMNVSTLELGDSALYLCASSPDRATNEKLFFGSGTQLSVL.

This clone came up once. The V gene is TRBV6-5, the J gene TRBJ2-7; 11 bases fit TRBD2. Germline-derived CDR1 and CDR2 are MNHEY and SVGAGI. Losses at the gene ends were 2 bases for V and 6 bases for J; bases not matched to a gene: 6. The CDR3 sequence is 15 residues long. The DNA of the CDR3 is TGTGCCAGCAGTTACGGGACTAGCGGAGGGAGCGAGCAGTACTTC. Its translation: CASSYGTSGGSEQYF.

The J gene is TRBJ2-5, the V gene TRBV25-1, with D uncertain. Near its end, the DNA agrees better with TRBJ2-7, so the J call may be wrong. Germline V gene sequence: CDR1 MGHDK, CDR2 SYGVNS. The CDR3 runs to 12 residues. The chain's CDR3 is CASSDEDYEQYF. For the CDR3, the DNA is TGTGCCAGCAGTGACGAGGACTACGAGCAGTACTTC.

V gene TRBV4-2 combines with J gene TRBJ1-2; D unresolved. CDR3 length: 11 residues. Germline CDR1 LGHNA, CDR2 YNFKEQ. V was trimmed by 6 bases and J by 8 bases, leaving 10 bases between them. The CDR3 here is CASSPPPGYTF. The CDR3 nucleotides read TGTGCCAGCAGTCCCCCCCCGGGCTACACCTTC.

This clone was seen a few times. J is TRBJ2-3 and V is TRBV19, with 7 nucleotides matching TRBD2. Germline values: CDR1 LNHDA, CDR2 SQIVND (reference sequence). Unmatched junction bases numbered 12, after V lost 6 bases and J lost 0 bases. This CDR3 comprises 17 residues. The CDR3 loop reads CASSSPRGVGSTDTQYF. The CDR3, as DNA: TGTGCCAGTAGCTCCCCACGGGGGGTGGGTAGCACAGATACGCAGTATTTT.

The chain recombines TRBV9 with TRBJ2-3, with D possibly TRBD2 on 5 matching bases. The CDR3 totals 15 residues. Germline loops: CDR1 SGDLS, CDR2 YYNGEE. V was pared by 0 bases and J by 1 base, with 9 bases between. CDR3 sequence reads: CASSVDGIRTDTQYF. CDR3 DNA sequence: TGTGCCAGCAGCGTAGACGGGATCCGCACAGATACGCAGTATTTT. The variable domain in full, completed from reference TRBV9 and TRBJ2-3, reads DSGVTQTPKHLITATGQRVTLRCSPRSGDLSVYWYQQSLDQGLQFLIQYYNGEERAKGNILERFSAQQFPDLHSELNLSSLELGDSALYFCASSVDGIRTDTQYFGPGTRLTVL.

The CDR3 DNA is TGTGCCAGCAGCTTAGGATTCAATCAGCCCCAGCATTTT. This translates into CASSLGFNQPQHF. The chain is built from TRBV11-2 and TRBJ1-5; the D is unclear. The CDR3 extends over 13 amino acids. Germline lookup yields CDR1 SGHAT and CDR2 FQNNGV. Trimming took 1 base from V and 3 from J, leaving 4 bases between them. Together with reference TRBV11-2 and TRBJ1-5, the CDR3 gives the full variable domain: EAGVAQSPRYKIIEKRQSVAFWCNPISGHATLYWYQQILGQGPKLLIQFQNNGVVDDSQLPKDRFSAERLKGVDSTLKIQPAKLEDSAVYLCASSLGFNQPQHFGDGTRLSIL.

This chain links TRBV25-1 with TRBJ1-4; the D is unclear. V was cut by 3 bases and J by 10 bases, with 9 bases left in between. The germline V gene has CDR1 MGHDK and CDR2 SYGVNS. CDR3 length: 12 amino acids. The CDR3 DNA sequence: TGTGCCAGCAGTGAGTCGGGGAGAAAACTGTTTTTT. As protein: CASSESGRKLFF.

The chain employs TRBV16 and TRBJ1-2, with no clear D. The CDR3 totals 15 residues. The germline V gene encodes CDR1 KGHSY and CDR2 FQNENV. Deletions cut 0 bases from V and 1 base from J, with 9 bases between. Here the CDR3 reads CASSQSLGSNYGYTF. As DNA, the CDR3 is TGTGCCAGCAGCCAATCGTTAGGCAGTAACTATGGCTACACCTTC.